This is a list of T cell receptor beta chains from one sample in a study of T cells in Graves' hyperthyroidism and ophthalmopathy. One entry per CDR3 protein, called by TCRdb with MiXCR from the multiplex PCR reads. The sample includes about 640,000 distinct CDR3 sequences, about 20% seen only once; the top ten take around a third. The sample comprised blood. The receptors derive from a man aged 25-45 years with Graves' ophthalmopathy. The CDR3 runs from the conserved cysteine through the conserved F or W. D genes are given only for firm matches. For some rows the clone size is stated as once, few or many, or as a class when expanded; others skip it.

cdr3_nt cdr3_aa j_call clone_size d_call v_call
TGTGCCAGCATCTTCAACCGACAGGGGGTTTACTCCTATAATTCACCCCTCCACTTT CASIFNRQGVYSYNSPLHF TRBJ1-6 many TRBD1 TRBV28
TGTGCCAGCAGTTTCTCTGTGTCCGCTAGCACAGATACGCAGTATTTT CASSFSVSASTDTQYF TRBJ2-3 NA NA TRBV12-3/TRBV12-4
TGTGCCAGCCGCAGATCTATTGACGAGCAGTACTTC CASRRSIDEQYF TRBJ2-7 NA NA TRBV28
TGTGCCAGCAGTCCAGGGGGCCCGCACTACGAGCAGTACTTC CASSPGGPHYEQYF TRBJ2-7 many TRBD1 TRBV7-9
TGCGCCAGCAGTGAACACAAAAAGGGAGGGACCCTGAGCTCCTACAATGAGCAGTTCTTC CASSEHKKGGTLSSYNEQFF TRBJ2-1 NA TRBD2 TRBV10-2
TGTGCCCGAAGTAGCGGGAGGACAGATACGCAGTATTTT CARSSGRTDTQYF TRBJ2-3 NA TRBD2 TRBV30
TGTGCCAGCAGTTCCGTTGAGGGCTACGAGCAGTACTTC CASSSVEGYEQYF TRBJ2-7 many NA TRBV12-3/TRBV12-4
TGTGCCAGCAGTAGCGGGAGACGGGAGACCCAGTACTTC CASSSGRRETQYF TRBJ2-5 many TRBD2 TRBV28
TGTGCCAGCAGTTACGCGGAATCTGGGGCCAACGTCCTGACTTTC CASSYAESGANVLTF TRBJ2-6 NA NA TRBV6-1
TGCAGCGTCGTCAGTAGCGGGAGCTACGAGCAGTACTTC CSVVSSGSYEQYF TRBJ2-7 NA TRBD2 TRBV29-1
TGCGCCAGCGGCAGGGTAGCGGTGAACACCGGGGAGCTGTTTTTT CASGRVAVNTGELFF TRBJ2-2 NA NA TRBV5-1
TGTGCCAGCAGTTACTGGGGGGGAACCTCCTACGAGCAGTACTTC CASSYWGGTSYEQYF TRBJ2-7 NA TRBD2 TRBV6-2/TRBV6-3
TGCAGCGTTGCTGCCGGGGTTGGGGCCAACGTCCTGACTTTC CSVAAGVGANVLTF TRBJ2-6 NA NA TRBV29-1
TGTGCCAGCAGCTTAGCGGGGGTTCGGCAGGGCACTGAAGCTTTCTTT CASSLAGVRQGTEAFF TRBJ1-1 many NA TRBV7-8
TGTGCCAGCATCCAAGGGGGGACTAGCGGCCTCAATGAGCAGTTCTTC CASIQGGTSGLNEQFF TRBJ2-1 many TRBD2 TRBV2
TGTGCCACCCTTCCTAGCGGGAGGACCGACGAGCAGTACTTC CATLPSGRTDEQYF TRBJ2-7 many TRBD2 TRBV28
TGTGCCAGCAGTGGAGAGGGACGTCACGTTGGTGAGCAGTTCTTC CASSGEGRHVGEQFF TRBJ2-1 NA NA TRBV2
TGTGCCAGCAAGGGAGAAGGGAAGTACGAGCAGTACTTC CASKGEGKYEQYF TRBJ2-7 NA NA TRBV6-1
TGTGCCAGCAGTTTAGGGACTAGCGGGAGTTTTCGGCCCGAGCAGTACTTC CASSLGTSGSFRPEQYF TRBJ2-7 many TRBD2 TRBV28
TGTGCCTGGAGTGCGGCCGGGACAGGGGACACCGGGGAGCTGTTTTTT CAWSAAGTGDTGELFF TRBJ2-2 few TRBD1 TRBV30
TGTGCCTGGAGTGTACCCCGGTACCTGAACAATGAGCAGTTCTTC CAWSVPRYLNNEQFF TRBJ2-1 NA NA TRBV30
TGTGCCAGCAGTTTCTTTTGGGACGGTAATCAGCCCCAGCATTTT CASSFFWDGNQPQHF TRBJ1-5 few NA TRBV28
TGTGCCAGCAGTTTATTGACAGCCCGGGAGACCCAGTACTTC CASSLLTARETQYF TRBJ2-5 NA NA TRBV27
TGTGCCAGCAGTTTGGGACAGGGGGCGGGGGATGAGCAGTTCTTC CASSLGQGAGDEQFF TRBJ2-1 NA TRBD1 TRBV6-1
TGTGCCAGCAGCTTAGTGGGCGGGCAGGGGGCTAAAAGCTCCTACAATGAGCAGTTCTTC CASSLVGGQGAKSSYNEQFF TRBJ2-1 few TRBD1 TRBV11-2
TGCAGTGCTAGAGATCTGGGCCTAGCGGGAGAATCCTACGAGCAGTACTTC CSARDLGLAGESYEQYF TRBJ2-7 NA TRBD2 TRBV20-1
TGCGCCAGCAGCCAAGGGCAGGGAGGAGTAGGTAACTATGGCTACACCTTC CASSQGQGGVGNYGYTF TRBJ1-2 NA NA TRBV4-1
TGTGCCAGCAGCTATAGGACTAGCGGGACTGGGGTTCAAGAGACCCAGTACTTC CASSYRTSGTGVQETQYF TRBJ2-5 few TRBD2 TRBV13
TGTGCCAGTAGTATGGCCCTGACAGCCTCCTACGAGCAGTACTTC CASSMALTASYEQYF TRBJ2-7 few NA TRBV19
TGTGCCAGCAGTTCGACTCCTACCTACATTCAGTACTTC CASSSTPTYIQYF TRBJ2-4 many NA TRBV6-1
TGTGCCAGCAGCCCTAAGGGGGGGGGAGAGACCCAGTACTTC CASSPKGGGETQYF TRBJ2-5 few NA TRBV4-2
TGTGCCAGCAGCGATACAGGGAGTTCTAATACCGGGGAGCTGTTTTTT CASSDTGSSNTGELFF TRBJ2-2 NA NA TRBV11-2
TGTGCCAGCAGAACAGGGGCCACCGGGGAGCTGTTTTTT CASRTGATGELFF TRBJ2-2 few TRBD1 TRBV6-4
TGCGCCAGCAGCCAGGGGACTAGCGGGAGTAAGGATACGCAGTATTTT CASSQGTSGSKDTQYF TRBJ2-3 few TRBD2 TRBV4-1
TGTGCCAGCAGTTTATCAGCTAGCGGGAGTTACGAGCAGTACTTC CASSLSASGSYEQYF TRBJ2-7 many TRBD2 TRBV28
TGTGCCAGCAGCTCCAACAGGGAGGGAGAAAAACTGTTTTTT CASSSNREGEKLFF TRBJ1-4 NA NA TRBV5-5
TGTGCCTGGAGTACTGGTTCTGGGGCCAACGTCCTGACTTTC CAWSTGSGANVLTF TRBJ2-6 many NA TRBV30
TGCAGTGCTAGGTACCGGGACAGGGCTCAGCCCCAGCATTTT CSARYRDRAQPQHF TRBJ1-5 NA TRBD1 TRBV20-1
TGTGCCAGCAGCCAGTCGGGACAGGGGTCGAATGAGCAGTTCTTC CASSQSGQGSNEQFF TRBJ2-1 NA TRBD1 TRBV14
TGTGCCAGCAACCTCGGGACTAGCGGGATCCAGTACTTC CASNLGTSGIQYF TRBJ2-5 many TRBD2 TRBV6-2/TRBV6-3
TGTGCCTGGAGTCACCAGGGAATCAAGACAGATACGCAGTATTTT CAWSHQGIKTDTQYF TRBJ2-3 many NA TRBV30
TGTGCCGGCAGGGGGGGACCCAACCGCGTAGACATTCAGTACTTC CAGRGGPNRVDIQYF TRBJ2-4 NA NA TRBV2
TGCAGTGCGAAGAGACAGCCAACTAATGAAAAACTGTTTTTT CSAKRQPTNEKLFF TRBJ1-4 many NA TRBV20-1
TGTGCCAGCAGCCAACAGAACTATGGCTACACCTTC CASSQQNYGYTF TRBJ1-2 many NA TRBV3-1
TGCAGTGCTAGCCCCACCCGGGTAAAGCTGGTGGAGACCCAGTACTTC CSASPTRVKLVETQYF TRBJ2-5 NA NA TRBV20-1
TGTGCCAGCAGCGCATCCCTCGAGCAGTACTTC CASSASLEQYF TRBJ2-7 many NA TRBV7-9